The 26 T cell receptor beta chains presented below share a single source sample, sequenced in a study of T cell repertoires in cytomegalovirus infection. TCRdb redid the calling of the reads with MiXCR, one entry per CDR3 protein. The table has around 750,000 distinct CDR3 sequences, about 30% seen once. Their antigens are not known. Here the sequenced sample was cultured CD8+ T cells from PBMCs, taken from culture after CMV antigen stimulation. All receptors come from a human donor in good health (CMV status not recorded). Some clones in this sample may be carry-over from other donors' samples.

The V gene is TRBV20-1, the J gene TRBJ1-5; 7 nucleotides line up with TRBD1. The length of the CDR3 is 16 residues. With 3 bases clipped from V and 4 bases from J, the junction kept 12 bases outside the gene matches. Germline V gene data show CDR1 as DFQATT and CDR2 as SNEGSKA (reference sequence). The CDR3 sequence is CSARLLRDSFNQPQHF. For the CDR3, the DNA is TGCAGTGCTAGGCTCCTAAGGGACAGCTTTAATCAGCCCCAGCATTTT.

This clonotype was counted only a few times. The CDR3, as DNA: TGTGCCAGCAGCCAAGGGACAGGGATCTCCTACGAGCAGTACTTC. This translates into CASSQGTGISYEQYF. The chain uses TRBV4-2 and TRBJ2-7, with 8 nucleotides matching TRBD1. From germline, CDR1 is LGHNA and CDR2 YNFKEQ. V lost 1 base to trimming and J lost 0 bases; unmatched junction nucleotides: 2. The CDR3 is made up of 15 amino acids.

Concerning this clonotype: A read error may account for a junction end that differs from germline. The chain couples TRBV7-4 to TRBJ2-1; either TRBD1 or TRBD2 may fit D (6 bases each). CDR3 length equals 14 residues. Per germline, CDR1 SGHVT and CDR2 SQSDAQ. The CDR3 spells CASSSTSGDNVQFF. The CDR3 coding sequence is TGTGCCAGCAGCTCAACCTCGGGGGACAATGTGCAGTTCTTC.

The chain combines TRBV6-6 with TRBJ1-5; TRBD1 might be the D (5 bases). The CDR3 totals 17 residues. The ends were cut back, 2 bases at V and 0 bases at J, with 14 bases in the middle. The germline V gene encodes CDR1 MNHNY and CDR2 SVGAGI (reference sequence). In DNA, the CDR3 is TGTGCCAGCAGTTACAATCAGGGACCCTTTAGCAATCAGCCCCAGCATTTT. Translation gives CASSYNQGPFSNQPQHF.

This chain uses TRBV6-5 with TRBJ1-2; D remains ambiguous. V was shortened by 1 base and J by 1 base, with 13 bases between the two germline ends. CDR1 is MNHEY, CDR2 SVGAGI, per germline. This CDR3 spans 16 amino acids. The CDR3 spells CASSYYADDHNYGYTF. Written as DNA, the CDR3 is TGTGCCAGCAGTTACTATGCGGACGATCATAACTATGGCTACACCTTC.

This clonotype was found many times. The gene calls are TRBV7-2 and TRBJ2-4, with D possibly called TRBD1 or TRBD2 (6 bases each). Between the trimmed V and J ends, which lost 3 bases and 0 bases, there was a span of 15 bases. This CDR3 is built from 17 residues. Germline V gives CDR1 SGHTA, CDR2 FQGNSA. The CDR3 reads CASSLEGVPLAKNIQYF. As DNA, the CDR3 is TGTGCCAGCAGCTTGGAGGGGGTGCCTCTAGCCAAAAACATTCAGTACTTC.

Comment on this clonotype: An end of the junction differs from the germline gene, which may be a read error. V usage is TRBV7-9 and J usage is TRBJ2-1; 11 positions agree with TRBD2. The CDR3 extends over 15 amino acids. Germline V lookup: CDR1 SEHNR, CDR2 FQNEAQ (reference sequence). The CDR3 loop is CAISFGTSGYNEQFF. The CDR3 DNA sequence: TGTGCCATCAGCTTCGGGACTAGCGGCTACAATGAGCAGTTCTTC.

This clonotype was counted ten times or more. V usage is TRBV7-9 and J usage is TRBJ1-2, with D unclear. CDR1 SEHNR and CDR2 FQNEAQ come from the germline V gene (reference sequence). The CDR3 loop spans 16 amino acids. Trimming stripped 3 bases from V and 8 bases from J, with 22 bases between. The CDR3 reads CASSFSDKAKLGGYTF. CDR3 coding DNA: TGTGCCAGCAGCTTCTCTGACAAGGCCAAACTAGGAGGCTACACCTTC.

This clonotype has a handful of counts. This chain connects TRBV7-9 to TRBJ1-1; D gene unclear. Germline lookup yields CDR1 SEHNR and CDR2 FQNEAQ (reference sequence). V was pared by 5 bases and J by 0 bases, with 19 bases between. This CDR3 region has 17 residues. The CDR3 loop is CASSLGPAGRMNTEAFF. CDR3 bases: TGTGCCAGCAGCCTCGGACCCGCCGGTAGGATGAACACTGAAGCTTTCTTT.

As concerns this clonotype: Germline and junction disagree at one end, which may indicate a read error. CDR3 nucleotides: TGTGCCTGCAGTTTTATCGGCCTTATGGAAGAGACCCAGTACTTC. It codes for CACSFIGLMEETQYF. The chain is built from TRBV12-3 or TRBV12-4 and TRBJ2-5, with D unclear. The CDR3 spans 15 residues.

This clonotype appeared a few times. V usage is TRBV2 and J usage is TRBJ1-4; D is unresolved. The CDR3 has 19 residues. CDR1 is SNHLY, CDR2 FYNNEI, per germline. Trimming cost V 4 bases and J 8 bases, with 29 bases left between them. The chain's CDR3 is CASSVDGRQVNFQREKLFF. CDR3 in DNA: TGTGCCAGCAGTGTGGATGGCCGACAAGTAAACTTTCAGAGGGAAAAACTGTTTTTT. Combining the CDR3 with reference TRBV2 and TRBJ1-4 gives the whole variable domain EPEVTQTPSHQVTQMGQEVILRCVPISNHLYFYWYRQILGQKVEFLVSFYNNEISEKSEIFDDQFSVERPDGSNFTLKIRSTKLEDSAMYFCASSVDGRQVNFQREKLFFGSGTQLSVL.

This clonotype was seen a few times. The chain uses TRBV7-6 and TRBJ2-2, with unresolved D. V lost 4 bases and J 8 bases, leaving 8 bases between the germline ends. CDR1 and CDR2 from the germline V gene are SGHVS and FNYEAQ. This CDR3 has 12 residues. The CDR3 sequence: CASSSTLGELFF. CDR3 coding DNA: TGTGCCAGCAGCTCCACATTGGGGGAGCTGTTTTTT.

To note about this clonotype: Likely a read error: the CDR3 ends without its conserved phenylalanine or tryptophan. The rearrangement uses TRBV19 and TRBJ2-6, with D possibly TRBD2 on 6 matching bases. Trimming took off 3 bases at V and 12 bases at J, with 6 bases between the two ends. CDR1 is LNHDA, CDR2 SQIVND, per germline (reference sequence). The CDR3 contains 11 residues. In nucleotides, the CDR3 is TGTGCCAGTAGTATCGGGGGCGTCCTGACTTCC. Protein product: CASSIGGVLTS.

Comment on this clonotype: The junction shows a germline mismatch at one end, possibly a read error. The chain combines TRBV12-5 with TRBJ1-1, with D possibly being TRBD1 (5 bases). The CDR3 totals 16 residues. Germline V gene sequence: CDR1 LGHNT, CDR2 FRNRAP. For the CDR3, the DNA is TGTGTTAGTGGTTTTCTCCTTGGGGCAGAGAACACTGAAGCTTTCTTT. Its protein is CVSGFLLGAENTEAFF.

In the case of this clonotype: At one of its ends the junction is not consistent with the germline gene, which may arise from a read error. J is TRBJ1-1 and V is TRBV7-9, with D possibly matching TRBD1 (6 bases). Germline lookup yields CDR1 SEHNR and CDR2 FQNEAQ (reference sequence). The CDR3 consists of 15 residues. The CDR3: CANSPQDRTNTEAFF. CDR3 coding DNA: TGTGCCAACAGCCCGCAGGACAGAACGAACACTGAAGCTTTCTTT.

The CDR3 DNA reads TGTGCCAGCACGCACAGGGGAGGCCAGCCCCAGCATTTT. Amino acid sequence: CASTHRGGQPQHF. The rearrangement joins TRBV6-2 or TRBV6-3 to TRBJ1-5; 7 bases are shared with TRBD1. The trim removed 7 bases at V and 7 bases at J, leaving 7 bases unmatched. This CDR3 has 13 amino acids. From germline, CDR1 is MNHEY and CDR2 SVGEGT.

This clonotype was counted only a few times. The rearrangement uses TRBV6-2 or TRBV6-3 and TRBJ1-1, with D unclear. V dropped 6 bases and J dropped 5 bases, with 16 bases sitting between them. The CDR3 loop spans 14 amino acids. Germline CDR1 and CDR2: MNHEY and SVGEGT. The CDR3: CASSLRARSTEAFF. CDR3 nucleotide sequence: TGTGCCAGCAGCCTACGGGCCAGAAGTACTGAAGCTTTCTTT.

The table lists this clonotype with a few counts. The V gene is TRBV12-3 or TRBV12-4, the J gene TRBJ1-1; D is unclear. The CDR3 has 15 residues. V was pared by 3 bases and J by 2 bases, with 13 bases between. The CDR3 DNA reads TGTGCCAGCAGTTTCTCCCTGGAGGGTAACACTGAAGCTTTCTTT. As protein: CASSFSLEGNTEAFF.

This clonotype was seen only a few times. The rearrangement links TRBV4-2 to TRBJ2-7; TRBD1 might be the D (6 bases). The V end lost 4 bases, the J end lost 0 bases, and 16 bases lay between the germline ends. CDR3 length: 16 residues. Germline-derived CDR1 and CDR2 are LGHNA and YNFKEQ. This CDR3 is CASSPIGTSSSYEQYF. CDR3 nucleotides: TGTGCCAGCAGCCCAATCGGGACATCGAGCTCCTACGAGCAGTACTTC.

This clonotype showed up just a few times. CDR3 DNA sequence: TGTGCCAGCAGTTCAGGGGGCGCGGTGATAGAGACCCAGTACTTC. This gives the protein CASSSGGAVIETQYF. The V call is TRBV12-3 or TRBV12-4, the J call TRBJ2-5, with 8 bases identical to TRBD1. The CDR3 runs to 15 residues. The V gene end was trimmed by 4 bases and the J gene end by 4 bases; junction bases not matched to a gene: 8.

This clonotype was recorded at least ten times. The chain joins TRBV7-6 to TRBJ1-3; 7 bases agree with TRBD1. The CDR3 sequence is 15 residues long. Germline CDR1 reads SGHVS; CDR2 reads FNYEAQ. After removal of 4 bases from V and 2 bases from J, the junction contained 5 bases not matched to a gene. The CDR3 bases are TGTGCCAGCAGCTCATCGACAGGGACTGGAAACACCATATATTTT. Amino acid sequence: CASSSSTGTGNTIYF.

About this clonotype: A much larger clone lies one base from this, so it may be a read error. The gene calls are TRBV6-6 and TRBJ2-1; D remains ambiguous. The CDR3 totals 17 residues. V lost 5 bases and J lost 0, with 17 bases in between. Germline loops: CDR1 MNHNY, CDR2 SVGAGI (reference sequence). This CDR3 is CASSDFPPQVSYNEQFF. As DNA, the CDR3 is TGTGCCAGCAGTGACTTCCCCCCCCAGGTCTCCTACAATGAGCAGTTCTTC.

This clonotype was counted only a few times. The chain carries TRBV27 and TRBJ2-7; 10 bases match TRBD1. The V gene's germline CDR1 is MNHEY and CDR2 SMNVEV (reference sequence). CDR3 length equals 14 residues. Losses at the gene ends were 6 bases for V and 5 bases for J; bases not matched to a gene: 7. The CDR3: CASSRDRGLNEQYF. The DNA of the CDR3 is TGTGCCAGCAGCCGGGACAGGGGCTTAAACGAGCAGTACTTC.

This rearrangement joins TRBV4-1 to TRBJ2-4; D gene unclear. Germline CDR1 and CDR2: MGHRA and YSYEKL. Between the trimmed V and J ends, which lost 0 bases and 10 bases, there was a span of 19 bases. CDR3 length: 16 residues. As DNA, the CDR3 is TGCGCCAGCAGCCAAGACTCTATCGGCCAATTCCCGATTCAGTACTTC. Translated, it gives CASSQDSIGQFPIQYF.

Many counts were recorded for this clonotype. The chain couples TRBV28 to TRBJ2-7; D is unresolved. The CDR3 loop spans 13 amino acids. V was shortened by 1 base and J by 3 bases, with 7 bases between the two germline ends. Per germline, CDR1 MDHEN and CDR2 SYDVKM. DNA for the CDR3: TGTGCCAGCAGTTTATCAGCTATCTACGAGCAGTACTTC. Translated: CASSLSAIYEQYF.

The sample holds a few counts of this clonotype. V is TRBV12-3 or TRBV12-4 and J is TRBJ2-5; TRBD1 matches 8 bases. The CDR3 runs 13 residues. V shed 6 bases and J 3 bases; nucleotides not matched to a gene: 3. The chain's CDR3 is CASSTDREETQYF. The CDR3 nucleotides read TGTGCCAGCAGCACGGACAGGGAAGAGACCCAGTACTTC.